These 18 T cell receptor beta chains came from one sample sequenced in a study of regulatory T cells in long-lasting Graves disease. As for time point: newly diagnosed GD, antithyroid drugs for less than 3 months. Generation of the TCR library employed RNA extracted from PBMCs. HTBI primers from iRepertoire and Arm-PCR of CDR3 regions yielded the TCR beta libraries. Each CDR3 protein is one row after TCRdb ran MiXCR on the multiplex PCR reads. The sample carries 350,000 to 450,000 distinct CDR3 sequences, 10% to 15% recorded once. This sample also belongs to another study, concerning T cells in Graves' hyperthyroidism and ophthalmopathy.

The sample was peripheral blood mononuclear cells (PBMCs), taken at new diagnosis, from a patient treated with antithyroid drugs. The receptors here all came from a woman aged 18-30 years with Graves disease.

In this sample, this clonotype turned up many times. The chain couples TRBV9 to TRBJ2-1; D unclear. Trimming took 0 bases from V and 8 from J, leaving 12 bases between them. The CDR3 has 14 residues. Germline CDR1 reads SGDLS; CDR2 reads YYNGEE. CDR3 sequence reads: CASSVAAAGDEQFF. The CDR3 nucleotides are TGTGCCAGCAGCGTAGCCGCGGCTGGAGATGAGCAGTTCTTC.

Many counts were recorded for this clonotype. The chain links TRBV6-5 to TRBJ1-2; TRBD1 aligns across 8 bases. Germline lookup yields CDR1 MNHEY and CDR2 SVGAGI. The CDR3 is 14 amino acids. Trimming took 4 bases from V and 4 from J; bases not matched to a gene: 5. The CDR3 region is CASSLDRESYGYTF. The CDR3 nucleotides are TGTGCCAGCAGTTTGGACAGGGAAAGCTATGGCTACACCTTC.

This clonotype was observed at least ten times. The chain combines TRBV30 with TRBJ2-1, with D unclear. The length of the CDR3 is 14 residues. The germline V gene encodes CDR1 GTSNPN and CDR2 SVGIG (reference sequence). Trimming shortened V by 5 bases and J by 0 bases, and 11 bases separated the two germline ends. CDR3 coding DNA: TGTGCCTGGCAATACCGGAGCTCCTACAATGAGCAGTTCTTC. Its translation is CAWQYRSSYNEQFF.

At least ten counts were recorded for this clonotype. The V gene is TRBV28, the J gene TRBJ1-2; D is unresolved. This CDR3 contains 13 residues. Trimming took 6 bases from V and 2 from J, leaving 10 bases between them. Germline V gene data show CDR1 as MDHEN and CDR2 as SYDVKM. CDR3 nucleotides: TGTGCCAGCAGCTTAGGCCAGAACTATGGCTACACCTTC. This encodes CASSLGQNYGYTF.

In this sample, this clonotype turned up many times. CDR3 amino acids: CASSLVVRGPYEQYF. In DNA, the CDR3 is TGTGCCAGCAGCTTAGTAGTCCGGGGACCCTACGAGCAGTACTTC. The rearrangement joins TRBV7-2 to TRBJ2-7, with D perhaps being TRBD1 or TRBD2 (5 bases each). Per the germline V gene, CDR1 is SGHTA and CDR2 is FQGNSA. V was cut by 1 base and J by 2 bases, with 12 bases left in between. The CDR3 length is 15 residues.

The chain's CDR3 is CASSSPLQRRYEQFF. CDR3 nucleotide sequence: TGTGCCAGCAGTTCACCCTTACAGCGGCGGTATGAGCAGTTCTTC. The chain uses TRBV28 and TRBJ2-1, with a tentative D call TRBD2 (5 bases). Germline loops: CDR1 MDHEN, CDR2 SYDVKM. This CDR3 is 15 amino acids long. The germline V and J ends were trimmed by 4 bases and 8 bases, with 18 bases remaining between them.

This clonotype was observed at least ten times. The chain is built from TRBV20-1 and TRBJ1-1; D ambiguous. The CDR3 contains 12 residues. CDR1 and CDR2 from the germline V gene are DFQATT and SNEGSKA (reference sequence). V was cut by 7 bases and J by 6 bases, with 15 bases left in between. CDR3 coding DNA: TGCAGTGTGTCCCCCGAGGTCGCTGAAGCTTTCTTT. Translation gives CSVSPEVAEAFF.

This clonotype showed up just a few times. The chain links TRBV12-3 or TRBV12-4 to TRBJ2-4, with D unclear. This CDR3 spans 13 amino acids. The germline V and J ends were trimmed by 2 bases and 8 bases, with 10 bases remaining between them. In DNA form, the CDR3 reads TGTGCCAGCAGTTTAACATCCCGGGACATTCAGTACTTC. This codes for CASSLTSRDIQYF.

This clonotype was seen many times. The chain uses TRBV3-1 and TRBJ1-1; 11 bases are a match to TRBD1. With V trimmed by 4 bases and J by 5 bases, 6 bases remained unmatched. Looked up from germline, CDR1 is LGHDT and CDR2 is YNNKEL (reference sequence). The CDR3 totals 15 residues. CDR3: CASSRMDRGRTEAFF. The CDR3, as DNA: TGTGCCAGCAGCCGGATGGACAGGGGGCGAACTGAAGCTTTCTTT.

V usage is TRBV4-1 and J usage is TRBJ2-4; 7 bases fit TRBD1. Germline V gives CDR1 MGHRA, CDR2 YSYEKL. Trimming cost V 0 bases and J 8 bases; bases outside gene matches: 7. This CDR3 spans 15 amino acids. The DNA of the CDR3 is TGCGCCAGCAGCCAAGATGCACAGGGGACGTACATTCAGTACTTC. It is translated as CASSQDAQGTYIQYF.

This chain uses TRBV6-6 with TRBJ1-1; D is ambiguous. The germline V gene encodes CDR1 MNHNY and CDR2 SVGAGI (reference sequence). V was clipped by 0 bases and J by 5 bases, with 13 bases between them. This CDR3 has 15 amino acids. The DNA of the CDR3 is TGTGCCAGCAGTTACTCGCAGGATTTTTGGACTGAAGCTTTCTTT. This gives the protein CASSYSQDFWTEAFF.

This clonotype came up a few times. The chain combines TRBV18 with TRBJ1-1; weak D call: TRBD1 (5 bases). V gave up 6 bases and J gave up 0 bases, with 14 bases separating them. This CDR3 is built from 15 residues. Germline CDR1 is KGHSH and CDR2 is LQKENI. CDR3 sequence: CASSAGGAMNTEAFF. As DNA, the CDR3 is TGTGCCAGCTCCGCTGGCGGGGCCATGAACACTGAAGCTTTCTTT.

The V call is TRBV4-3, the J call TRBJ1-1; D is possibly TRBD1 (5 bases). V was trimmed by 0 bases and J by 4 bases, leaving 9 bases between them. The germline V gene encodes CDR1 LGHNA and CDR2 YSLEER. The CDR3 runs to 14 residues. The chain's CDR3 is CASSQDSDSTEAFF. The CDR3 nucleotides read TGCGCCAGCAGCCAAGATAGTGACAGCACTGAAGCTTTCTTT.

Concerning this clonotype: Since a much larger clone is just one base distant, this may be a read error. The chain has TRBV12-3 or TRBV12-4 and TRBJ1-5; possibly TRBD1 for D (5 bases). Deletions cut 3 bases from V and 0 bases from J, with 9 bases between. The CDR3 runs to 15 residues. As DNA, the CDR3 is TGTGCCAGCAGTTTTCAGACAGCTAGCAATCAGCCCCAGCATTTT. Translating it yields CASSFQTASNQPQHF.

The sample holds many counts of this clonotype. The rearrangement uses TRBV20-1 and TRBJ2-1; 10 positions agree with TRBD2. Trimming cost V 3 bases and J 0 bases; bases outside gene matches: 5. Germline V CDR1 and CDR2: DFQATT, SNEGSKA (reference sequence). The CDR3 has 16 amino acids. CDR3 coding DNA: TGCAGTGCTAGTAAACTAGCGGGGAGCTCCTACAATGAGCAGTTCTTC. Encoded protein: CSASKLAGSSYNEQFF.

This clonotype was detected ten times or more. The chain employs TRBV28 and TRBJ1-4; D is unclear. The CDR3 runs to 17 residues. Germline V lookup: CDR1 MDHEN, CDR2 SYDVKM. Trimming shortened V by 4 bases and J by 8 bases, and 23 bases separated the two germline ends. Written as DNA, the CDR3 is TGTGCCAGCAGTTCAACAAGGAATCCCCAGTCGGGCGAAAAACTGTTTTTT. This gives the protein CASSSTRNPQSGEKLFF.

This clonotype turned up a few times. CDR3 in amino acids: CASLLAGSVDTQYF. The CDR3 DNA follows: TGTGCCAGCTTGCTAGCGGGATCGGTAGATACGCAGTATTTT. The chain couples TRBV6-1 to TRBJ2-3; 9 bases line up with TRBD2. The CDR3 has 14 amino acids. Germline CDR1 is MNHNS and CDR2 is SASEGT. The V segment lost 8 bases and the J segment 5 bases; nucleotides outside the gene matches: 8.

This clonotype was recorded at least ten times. The CDR3 nucleotides are TGTGCCAGCACCTCACCTTTAAGGTACACTGAAGCTTTCTTT. This codes for CASTSPLRYTEAFF. V usage is TRBV7-2 and J usage is TRBJ1-1; D is unclear. The CDR3 totals 14 residues. The V gene lost 7 bases and the J gene lost 3 bases, with 15 bases spanning the gap. CDR1 and CDR2 (germline): SGHTA, FQGNSA. The variable domain in full, with the rest retrieved from reference TRBV7-2 and TRBJ1-1, is GAGVSQSPSNKVTEKGKDVELRCDPISGHTALYWYRQSLGQGLEFLIYFQGNSAPDKSGLPSDRFSAERTGGSVSTLTIQRTQQEDSAVYLCASTSPLRYTEAFFGQGTRLTVV.